The rows below give T cell receptor beta chains drawn from one sample of a study of radiotherapy plus CTLA-4 blockade in lung cancer. Repertoires were generated with immunoSEQ multiplex PCR, while TCRdb's copy carries only in-frame clones and drops some. This table has 65,000 to 95,000 clones, about nine tenths appearing once. Sample: peripheral blood, taken from a patient treated with radiotherapy plus ipilimumab. The receptors here all came from a human donor with non-small cell lung cancer that progressed on radiotherapy plus ipilimumab. The CDR3 runs from the conserved cysteine through the conserved F or W. D genes are given only for firm matches. Some rows have no size entry. The others give once, few or many, or a class for an expanded clone.

>TRBJ1-3|NA|TRBV2|TRBD1
TGTGCCAGCAGTCCGGGACAGGGGCCAGGAAACACCATATATTTT
CASSPGQGPGNTIYF
>TRBJ2-1|NA|TRBV4-1|TRBD2
TGCGCCAGCAGCCCTATCCAGCGACCGGGGGGCAATGAGCAGTTCTTC
CASSPIQRPGGNEQFF
>TRBJ2-2|NA|TRBV29-1|NA
TGCAGCGTCTCAATAGCAGGGGAGGCCGGGGAGCTGTTTTTT
CSVSIAGEAGELFF
>TRBJ1-3|NA|TRBV11-2|TRBD1
TGTGCCAGCAGCTCCCGGGACAGGCCATCAATGAACTCTGGAAACACCATATATTTT
CASSSRDRPSMNSGNTIYF
>TRBJ1-1|NA|TRBV5-1|TRBD1
TGCGCCAGCAGCTCCGGGACAGGGGTGAACACTGAAGCTTTCTTT
CASSSGTGVNTEAFF
>TRBJ2-3|NA|TRBV2|TRBD2
TGTGCCAGCAGTTCACTAGCGGTATACACAGATACGCAGTATTTT
CASSSLAVYTDTQYF
>TRBJ1-3|NA|TRBV19|TRBD1
TGTGCCAGTAGTGTACGACAGGGTCCTGGAAACACCATATATTTT
CASSVRQGPGNTIYF
>TRBJ2-3|once|TRBV7-9|NA
TGTGCCAGCAGCTTAGCAATAGCGTCAGATACGCAGTATTTT
CASSLAIASDTQYF
>TRBJ1-5|NA|TRBV5-1|TRBD1
TGCGCCAGCAGCTTGGGGACAGGGGAGGCCCAGCATTTT
CASSLGTGEAQHF
>TRBJ1-1|NA|TRBV4-1|TRBD1
TGCGCCAGCAGCCTAGACGGACAGGGAGACACTGAAGCTTTCTTT
CASSLDGQGDTEAFF
>TRBJ2-1|few|TRBV5-6|TRBD2
TGTGCCAGCAGCGGTGGGGGACTAGCGGCCTACAATGAGCAGTTCTTC
CASSGGGLAAYNEQFF
>TRBJ2-2|NA|TRBV9|TRBD2
TGTGCCAGCAGCGGAGCTTGGGCGGGAGGTCCGGCGGAGCTGTTTTTT
CASSGAWAGGPAELFF
>TRBJ2-1|NA|TRBV11-2|NA
TGTGCCAGCAGCTTTTCTGGCTCCTACAATGAGCAGTTCTTC
CASSFSGSYNEQFF
>TRBJ2-2|NA|TRBV14|NA
TGTGCCAGCAGCCAAGCACCAAAGCTGGGCACCGGGGAGCTGTTTTTT
CASSQAPKLGTGELFF
>TRBJ2-3|NA|TRBV9|TRBD2
TGTGCCAGCAGCGTAGGGACTAGCGTATACGACCTCACAGATACGCAGTATTTT
CASSVGTSVYDLTDTQYF